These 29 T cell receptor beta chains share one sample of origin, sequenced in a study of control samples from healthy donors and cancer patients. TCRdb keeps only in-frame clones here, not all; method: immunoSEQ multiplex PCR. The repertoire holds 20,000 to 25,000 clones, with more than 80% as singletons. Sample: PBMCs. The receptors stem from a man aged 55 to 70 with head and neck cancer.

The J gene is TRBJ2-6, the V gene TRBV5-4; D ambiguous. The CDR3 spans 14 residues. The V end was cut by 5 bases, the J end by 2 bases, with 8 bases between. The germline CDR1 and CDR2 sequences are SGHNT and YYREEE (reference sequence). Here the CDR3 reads CASSFKAGANVLTF. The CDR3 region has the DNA TGTGCCAGCAGTTTCAAAGCTGGGGCCAACGTCCTGACTTTC. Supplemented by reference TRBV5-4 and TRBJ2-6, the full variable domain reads ETGVTQSPTHLIKTRGQQVTLRCSSQSGHNTVSWYQQALGQGPQFIFQYYREEENGRGNFPPRFSGLQFPNYSSELNVNALELDDSALYLCASSFKAGANVLTFGAGSRLTVL.

This CDR3 reads CASSPTGTSESGELFF. DNA of the CDR3: TGTGCCAGCTCACCCACCGGGACTAGCGAGTCCGGGGAGCTGTTTTTT. J is TRBJ2-2 and V is TRBV18; TRBD2 matches 10 bases. The CDR3 covers 16 residues. Trimming cost V 3 bases and J 6 bases; bases outside gene matches: 7. Germline loops: CDR1 KGHSH, CDR2 LQKENI.

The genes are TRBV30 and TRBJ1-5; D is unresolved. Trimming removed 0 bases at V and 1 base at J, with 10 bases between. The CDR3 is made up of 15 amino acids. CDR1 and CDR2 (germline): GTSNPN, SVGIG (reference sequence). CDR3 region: CAWSVGGWSNQPQHF. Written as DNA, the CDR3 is TGTGCCTGGAGTGTAGGAGGTTGGAGCAATCAGCCCCAGCATTTT.

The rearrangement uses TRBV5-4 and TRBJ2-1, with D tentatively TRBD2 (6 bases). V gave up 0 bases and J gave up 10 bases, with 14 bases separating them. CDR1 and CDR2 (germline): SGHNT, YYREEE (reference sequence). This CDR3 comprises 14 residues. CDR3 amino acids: CASSLAGVDGEQFF. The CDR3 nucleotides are TGTGCCAGCAGCTTGGCGGGAGTTGATGGGGAGCAGTTCTTC.

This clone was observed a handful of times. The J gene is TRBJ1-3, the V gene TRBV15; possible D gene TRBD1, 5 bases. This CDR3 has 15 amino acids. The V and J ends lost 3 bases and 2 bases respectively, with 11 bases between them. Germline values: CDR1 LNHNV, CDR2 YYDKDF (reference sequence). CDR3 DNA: TGTGCCACCAGCAGGGGGGATTTGGCTGGAAACACCATATATTTT. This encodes CATSRGDLAGNTIYF.

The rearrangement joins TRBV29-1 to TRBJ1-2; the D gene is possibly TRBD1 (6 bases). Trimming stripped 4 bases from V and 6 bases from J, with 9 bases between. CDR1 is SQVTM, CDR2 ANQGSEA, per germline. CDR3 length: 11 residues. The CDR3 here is CSVVQGDGYTF. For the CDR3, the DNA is TGCAGCGTTGTACAGGGTGATGGCTACACCTTC.

CDR3 in amino acids: CASSFNSEKLFF. The CDR3 DNA follows: TGTGCCAGCAGCTTCAACTCGGAAAAACTGTTTTTT. The chain recombines TRBV2 with TRBJ1-4; D call uncertain. Trimming removed 6 bases at V and 8 bases at J, with 10 bases between. This CDR3 spans 12 amino acids. Germline CDR1 reads SNHLY; CDR2 reads FYNNEI.

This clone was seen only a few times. CDR3 sequence reads: CASGAYEQYF. DNA of the CDR3: TGTGCCAGCGGTGCCTACGAGCAGTACTTC. This chain uses TRBV27 with TRBJ2-7, with D unresolved. This CDR3 is 10 amino acids long. Deletions cut 8 bases from V and 2 bases from J, with 4 bases between. Germline values: CDR1 MNHEY, CDR2 SMNVEV (reference sequence).

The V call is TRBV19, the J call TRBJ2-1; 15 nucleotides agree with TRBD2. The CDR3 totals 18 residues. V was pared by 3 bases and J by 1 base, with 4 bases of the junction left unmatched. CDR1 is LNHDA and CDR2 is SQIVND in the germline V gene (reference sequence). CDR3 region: CASSIGLAGGPSYNEQFF. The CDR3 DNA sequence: TGTGCCAGTAGTATCGGACTAGCGGGAGGGCCGTCCTACAATGAGCAGTTCTTC. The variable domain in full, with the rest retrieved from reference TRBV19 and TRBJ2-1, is DGGITQSPKYLFRKEGQNVTLSCEQNLNHDAMYWYRQDPGQGLRLIYYSQIVNDFQKGDIAEGYSVSREKKESFPLTVTSAQKNPTAFYLCASSIGLAGGPSYNEQFFGPGTRLTVL.

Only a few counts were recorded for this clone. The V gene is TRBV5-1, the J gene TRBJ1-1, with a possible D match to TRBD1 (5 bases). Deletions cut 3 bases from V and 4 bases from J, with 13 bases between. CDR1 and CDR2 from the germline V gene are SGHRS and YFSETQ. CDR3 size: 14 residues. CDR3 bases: TGCGCCAGCAGCTCCGCAGGGATGGGCACTGAAGCTTTCTTT. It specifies CASSSAGMGTEAFF.

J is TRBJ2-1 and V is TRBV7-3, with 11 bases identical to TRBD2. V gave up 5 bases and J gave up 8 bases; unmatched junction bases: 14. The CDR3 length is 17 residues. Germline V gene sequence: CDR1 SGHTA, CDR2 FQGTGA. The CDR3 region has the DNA TGTGCCAGCAGCCCTACTAGCGGGAGATCGAATTCTTATGAGCAGTTCTTC. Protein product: CASSPTSGRSNSYEQFF.

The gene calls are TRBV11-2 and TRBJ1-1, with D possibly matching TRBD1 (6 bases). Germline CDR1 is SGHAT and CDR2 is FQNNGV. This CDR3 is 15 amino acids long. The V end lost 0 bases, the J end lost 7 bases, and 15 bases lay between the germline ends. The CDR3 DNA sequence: TGTGCCAGCAGCTTAGATCAGGAGGGGGGGAATGAAGCTTTCTTT. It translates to CASSLDQEGGNEAFF.

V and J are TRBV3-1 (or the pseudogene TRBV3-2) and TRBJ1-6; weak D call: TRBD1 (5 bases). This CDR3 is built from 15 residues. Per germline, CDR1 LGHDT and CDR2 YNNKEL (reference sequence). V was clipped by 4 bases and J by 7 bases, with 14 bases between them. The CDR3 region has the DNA TGTGCCAGCAGCCCCACCCGAGGGGAGAATTCACCCCTCCACTTT. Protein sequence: CASSPTRGENSPLHF.

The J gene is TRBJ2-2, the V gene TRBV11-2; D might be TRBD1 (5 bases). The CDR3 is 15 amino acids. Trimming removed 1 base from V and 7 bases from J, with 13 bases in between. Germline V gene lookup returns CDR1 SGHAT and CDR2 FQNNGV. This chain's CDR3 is CASSLVAGSGGELFF. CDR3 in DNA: TGTGCCAGCAGCTTAGTGGCAGGGTCGGGCGGGGAGCTGTTTTTT.

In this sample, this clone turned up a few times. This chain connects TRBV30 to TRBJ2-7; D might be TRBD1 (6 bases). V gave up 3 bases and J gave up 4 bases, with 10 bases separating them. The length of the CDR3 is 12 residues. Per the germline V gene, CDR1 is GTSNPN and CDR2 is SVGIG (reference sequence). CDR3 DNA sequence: TGTGCCTGGAGCACAGGGTTGTACGAGCAGTACTTC. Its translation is CAWSTGLYEQYF. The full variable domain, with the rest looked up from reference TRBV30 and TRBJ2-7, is SQTIHQWPATLVQPVGSPLSLECTVEGTSNPNLYWYRQAAGRGLQLLFYSVGIGQISSEVPQNLSASRPQDRQFILSSKKLLLSDSGFYLCAWSTGLYEQYFGPGTRLTVT.

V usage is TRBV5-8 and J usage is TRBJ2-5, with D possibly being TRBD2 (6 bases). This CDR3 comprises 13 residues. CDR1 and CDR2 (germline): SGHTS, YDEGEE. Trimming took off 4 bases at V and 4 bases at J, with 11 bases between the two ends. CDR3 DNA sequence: TGTGCCAGCAGCCCAGGGAGGACAGAGACCCAGTACTTC. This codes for CASSPGRTETQYF.

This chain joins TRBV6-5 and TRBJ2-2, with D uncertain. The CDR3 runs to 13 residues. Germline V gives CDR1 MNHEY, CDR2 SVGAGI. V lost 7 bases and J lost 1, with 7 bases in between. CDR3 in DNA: TGTGCCAGCACATATGTGAACACCGGGGAGCTGTTTTTT. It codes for CASTYVNTGELFF.

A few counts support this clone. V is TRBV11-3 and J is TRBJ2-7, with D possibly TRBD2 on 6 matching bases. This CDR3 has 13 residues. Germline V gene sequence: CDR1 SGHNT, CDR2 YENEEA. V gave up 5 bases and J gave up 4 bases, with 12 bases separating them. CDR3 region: CASSRGVGYEQYF. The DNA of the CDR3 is TGTGCCAGCAGCCGCGGGGTAGGGTACGAGCAGTACTTC. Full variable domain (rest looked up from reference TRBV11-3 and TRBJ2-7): EAGVVQSPRYKIIEKKQPVAFWCNPISGHNTLYWYLQNLGQGPELLIRYENEEAVDDSQLPKDRFSAERLKGVDSTLKIQPAELGDSAVYLCASSRGVGYEQYFGPGTRLTVT.

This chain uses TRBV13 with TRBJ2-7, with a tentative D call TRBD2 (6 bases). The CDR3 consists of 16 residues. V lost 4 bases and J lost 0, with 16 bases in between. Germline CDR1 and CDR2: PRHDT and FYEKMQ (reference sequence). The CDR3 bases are TGTGCCAGCAGCTCCATACAGCGGGTTCGCTCCTACGAGCAGTACTTC. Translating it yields CASSSIQRVRSYEQYF.

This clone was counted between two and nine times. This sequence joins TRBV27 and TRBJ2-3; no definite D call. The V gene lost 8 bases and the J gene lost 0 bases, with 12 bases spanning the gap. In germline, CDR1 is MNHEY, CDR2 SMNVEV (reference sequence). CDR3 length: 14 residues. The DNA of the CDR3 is TGTGCCAGCTCCGCAATCGCTAGCACAGATACGCAGTATTTT. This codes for CASSAIASTDTQYF.

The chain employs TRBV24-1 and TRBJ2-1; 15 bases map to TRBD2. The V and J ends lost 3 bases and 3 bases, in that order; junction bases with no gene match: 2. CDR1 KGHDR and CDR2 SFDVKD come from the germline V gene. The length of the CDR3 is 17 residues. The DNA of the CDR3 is TGTGCCACCAGTGATGGGACTAGCGGGAGGCTCTACAATGAGCAGTTCTTC. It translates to CATSDGTSGRLYNEQFF.

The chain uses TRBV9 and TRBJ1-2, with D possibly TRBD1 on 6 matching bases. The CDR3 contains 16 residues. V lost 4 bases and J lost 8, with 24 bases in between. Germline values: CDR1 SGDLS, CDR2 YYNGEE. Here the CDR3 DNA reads TGTGCCAGCAGCCGAAGTTTTTCGGCGGGGGCGCACGGCTACACCTTC. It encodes CASSRSFSAGAHGYTF.

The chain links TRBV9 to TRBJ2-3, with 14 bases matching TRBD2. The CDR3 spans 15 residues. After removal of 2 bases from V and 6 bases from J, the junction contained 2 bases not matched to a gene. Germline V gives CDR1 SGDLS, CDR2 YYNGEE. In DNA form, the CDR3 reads TGTGCCAGCAGCGTTCGACTAGCGGGAGGGGATACGCAGTATTTT. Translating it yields CASSVRLAGGDTQYF.

The DNA of the CDR3 is TGTGCCAGCAGCGTAGATACCAGGGCGGGCTATGGCTACACCTTC. Its translation is CASSVDTRAGYGYTF. This chain joins TRBV9 and TRBJ1-2, with TRBD1 as a possible D gene (5 bases). The CDR3 runs 15 residues. Trimming shortened V by 0 bases and J by 4 bases, and 13 bases separated the two germline ends. Germline-derived CDR1 and CDR2 are SGDLS and YYNGEE. Using reference TRBV9 and TRBJ1-2 for the parts outside the CDR3, the full variable domain is DSGVTQTPKHLITATGQRVTLRCSPRSGDLSVYWYQQSLDQGLQFLIQYYNGEERAKGNILERFSAQQFPDLHSELNLSSLELGDSALYFCASSVDTRAGYGYTFGSGTRLTVV.

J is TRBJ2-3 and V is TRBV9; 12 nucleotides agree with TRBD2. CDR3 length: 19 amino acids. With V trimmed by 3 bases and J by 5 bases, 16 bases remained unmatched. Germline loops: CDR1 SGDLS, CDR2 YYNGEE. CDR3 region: CASSGGGRRLAGAIDTQYF. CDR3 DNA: TGTGCCAGCAGCGGTGGAGGACGCAGACTAGCGGGAGCCATAGATACGCAGTATTTT. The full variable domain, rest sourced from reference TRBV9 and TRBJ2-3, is DSGVTQTPKHLITATGQRVTLRCSPRSGDLSVYWYQQSLDQGLQFLIQYYNGEERAKGNILERFSAQQFPDLHSELNLSSLELGDSALYFCASSGGGRRLAGAIDTQYFGPGTRLTVL.

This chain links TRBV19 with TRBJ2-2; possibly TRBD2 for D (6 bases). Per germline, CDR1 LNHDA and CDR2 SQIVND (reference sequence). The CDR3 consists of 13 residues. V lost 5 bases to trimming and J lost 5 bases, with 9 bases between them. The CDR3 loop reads CASSERGTGELFF. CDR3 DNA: TGTGCCAGTAGTGAACGGGGGACCGGGGAGCTGTTTTTT. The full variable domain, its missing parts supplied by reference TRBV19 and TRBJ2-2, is DGGITQSPKYLFRKEGQNVTLSCEQNLNHDAMYWYRQDPGQGLRLIYYSQIVNDFQKGDIAEGYSVSREKKESFPLTVTSAQKNPTAFYLCASSERGTGELFFGEGSRLTVL.

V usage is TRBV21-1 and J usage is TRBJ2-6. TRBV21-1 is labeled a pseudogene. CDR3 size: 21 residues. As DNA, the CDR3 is TGTGCCAGCAGCATACCCCCCTCTCACGGGGCTCTTTCCTCTGGGGCCAACGTCCTGACTTTC. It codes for CASSIPPSHGALSSGANVLTF.

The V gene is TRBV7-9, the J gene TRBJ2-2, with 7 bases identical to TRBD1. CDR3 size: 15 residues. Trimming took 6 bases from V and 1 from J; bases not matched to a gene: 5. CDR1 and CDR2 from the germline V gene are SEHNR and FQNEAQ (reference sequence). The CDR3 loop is CASRPGTVNTGELFF. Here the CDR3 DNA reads TGTGCCAGCAGGCCCGGGACAGTGAACACCGGGGAGCTGTTTTTT.

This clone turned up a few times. The CDR3 is CASTPGGTGNTEAFF. In nucleotides, the CDR3 is TGTGCCAGTACCCCAGGGGGCACGGGGAACACTGAAGCTTTCTTT. V usage is TRBV19 and J usage is TRBJ1-1; 8 nucleotides agree with TRBD1. Germline V gives CDR1 LNHDA, CDR2 SQIVND (reference sequence). This CDR3 region has 15 residues. With 7 bases clipped from V and 1 base from J, the junction kept 8 bases outside the gene matches.